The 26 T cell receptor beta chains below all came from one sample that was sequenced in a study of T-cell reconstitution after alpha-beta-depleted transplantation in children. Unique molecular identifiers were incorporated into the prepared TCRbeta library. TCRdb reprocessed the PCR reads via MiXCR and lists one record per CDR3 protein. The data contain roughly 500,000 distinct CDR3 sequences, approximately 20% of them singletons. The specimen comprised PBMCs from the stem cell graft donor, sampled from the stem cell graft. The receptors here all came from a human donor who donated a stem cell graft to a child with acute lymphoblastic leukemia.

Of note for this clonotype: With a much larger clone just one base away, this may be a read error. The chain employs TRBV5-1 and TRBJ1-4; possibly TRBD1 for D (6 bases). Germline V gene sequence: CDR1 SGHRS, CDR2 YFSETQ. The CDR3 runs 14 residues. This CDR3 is CTSSSTGRNEKLFF. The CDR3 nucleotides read TGCACCAGCAGTTCCACAGGGAGGAATGAAAAACTGTTTTTT.

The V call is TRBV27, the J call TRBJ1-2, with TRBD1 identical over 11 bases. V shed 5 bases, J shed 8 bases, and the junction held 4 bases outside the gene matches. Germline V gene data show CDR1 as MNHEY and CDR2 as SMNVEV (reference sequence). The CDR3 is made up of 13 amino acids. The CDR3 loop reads CASSAGQGEGYTF. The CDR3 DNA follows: TGTGCCAGCAGTGCGGGACAGGGGGAGGGCTACACCTTC.

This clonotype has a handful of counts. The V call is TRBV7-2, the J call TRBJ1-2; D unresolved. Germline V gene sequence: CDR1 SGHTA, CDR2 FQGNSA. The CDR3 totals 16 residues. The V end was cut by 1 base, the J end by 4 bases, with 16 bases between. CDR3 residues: CASSLDRGGDGYGYTF. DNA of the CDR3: TGTGCCAGCAGCTTAGATCGCGGCGGTGATGGCTATGGCTACACCTTC.

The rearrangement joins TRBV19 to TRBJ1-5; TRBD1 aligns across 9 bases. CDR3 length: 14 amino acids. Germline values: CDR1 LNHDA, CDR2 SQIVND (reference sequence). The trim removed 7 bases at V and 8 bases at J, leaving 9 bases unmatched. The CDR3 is CASNSDRGWEPQHF. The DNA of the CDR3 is TGTGCCAGTAATTCGGACAGGGGATGGGAGCCCCAGCATTTT.

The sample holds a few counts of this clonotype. CDR3 in DNA: TGTGCCAGCAGTTTAAGCCCGACAGCAATGAACACTGAAGCTTTCTTT. This translates into CASSLSPTAMNTEAFF. V is TRBV12-3 or TRBV12-4 and J is TRBJ1-1, with D possibly TRBD1 on 5 matching bases. The V and J ends lost 2 bases and 0 bases respectively, with 13 bases between them. CDR3 size: 16 residues.

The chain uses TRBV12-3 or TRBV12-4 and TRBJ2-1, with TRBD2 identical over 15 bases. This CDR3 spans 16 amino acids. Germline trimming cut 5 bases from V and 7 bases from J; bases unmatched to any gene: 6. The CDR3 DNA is TGTGCCAGCAGTCCGGCCGGGACTAGCGGGAGGAATGAGCAGTTCTTC. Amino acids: CASSPAGTSGRNEQFF.

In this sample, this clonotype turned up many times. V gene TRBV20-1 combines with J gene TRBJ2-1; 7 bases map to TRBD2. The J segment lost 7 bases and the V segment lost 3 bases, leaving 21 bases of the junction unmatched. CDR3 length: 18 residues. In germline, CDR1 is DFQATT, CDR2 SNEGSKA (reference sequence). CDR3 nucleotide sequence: TGCAGTGCTAGGGCGCTCCGCGGGGCGGGAGTGTCAGCAAATGAGCAGTTCTTC. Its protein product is CSARALRGAGVSANEQFF.

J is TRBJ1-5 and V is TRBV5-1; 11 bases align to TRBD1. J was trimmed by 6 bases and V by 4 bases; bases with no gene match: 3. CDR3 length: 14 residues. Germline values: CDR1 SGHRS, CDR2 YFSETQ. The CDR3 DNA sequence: TGCGCCAGCAGCGATGGGACAGGGGGTCAGCCCCAGCATTTT. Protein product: CASSDGTGGQPQHF. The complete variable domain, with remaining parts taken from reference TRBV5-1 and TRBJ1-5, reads KAGVTQTPRYLIKTRGQQVTLSCSPISGHRSVSWYQQTPGQGLQFLFEYFSETQRNKGNFPGRFSGRQFSNSRSEMNVSTLELGDSALYLCASSDGTGGQPQHFGDGTRLSIL.

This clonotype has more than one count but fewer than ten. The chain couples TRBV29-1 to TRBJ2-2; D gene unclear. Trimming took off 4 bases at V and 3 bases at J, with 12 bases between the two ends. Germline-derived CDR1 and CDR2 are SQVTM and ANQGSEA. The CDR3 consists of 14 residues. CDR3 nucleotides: TGCAGCGTTGTAGACTCGGGCGACACCGGGGAGCTGTTTTTT. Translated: CSVVDSGDTGELFF.

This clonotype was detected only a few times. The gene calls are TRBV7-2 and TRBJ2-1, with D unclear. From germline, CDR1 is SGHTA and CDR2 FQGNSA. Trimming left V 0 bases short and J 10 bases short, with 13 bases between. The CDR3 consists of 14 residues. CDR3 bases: TGTGCCAGCAGCTTAGCAGCCCGATCTTTAGAGCAGTTCTTC. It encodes CASSLAARSLEQFF.

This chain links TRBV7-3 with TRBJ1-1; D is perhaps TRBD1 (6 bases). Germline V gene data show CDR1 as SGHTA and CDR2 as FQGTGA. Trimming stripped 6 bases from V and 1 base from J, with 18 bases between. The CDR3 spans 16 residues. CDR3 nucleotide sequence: TGTGCCAGCAGTCTAGTTGGGAGGGGGGAGAACACTGAAGCTTTCTTT. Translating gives CASSLVGRGENTEAFF.

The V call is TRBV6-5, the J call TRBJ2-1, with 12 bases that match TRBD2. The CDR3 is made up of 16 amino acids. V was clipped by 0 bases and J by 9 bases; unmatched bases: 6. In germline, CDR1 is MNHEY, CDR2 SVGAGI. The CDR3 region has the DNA TGTGCCAGCAGTTACTCGACTAGCGGGAGTCTCGGTGAGCAGTTCTTC. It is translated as CASSYSTSGSLGEQFF.

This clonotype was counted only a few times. The CDR3 reads CSAGTFGKLFF. The CDR3 coding sequence is TGCAGTGCTGGGACTTTCGGAAAACTGTTTTTT. This chain links TRBV20-1 with TRBJ1-4; TRBD1 is a possible D gene (5 bases). The CDR3 is 11 amino acids. Germline values: CDR1 DFQATT, CDR2 SNEGSKA (reference sequence). Deletions cut 5 bases from V and 10 bases from J, with 11 bases between.

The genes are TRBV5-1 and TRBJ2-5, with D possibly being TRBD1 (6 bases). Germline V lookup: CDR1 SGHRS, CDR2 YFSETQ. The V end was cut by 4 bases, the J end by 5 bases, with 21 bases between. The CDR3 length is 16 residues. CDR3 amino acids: CASSTGWRGARETQYF. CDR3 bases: TGCGCCAGCAGCACAGGGTGGCGAGGGGCCCGGGAGACCCAGTACTTC.

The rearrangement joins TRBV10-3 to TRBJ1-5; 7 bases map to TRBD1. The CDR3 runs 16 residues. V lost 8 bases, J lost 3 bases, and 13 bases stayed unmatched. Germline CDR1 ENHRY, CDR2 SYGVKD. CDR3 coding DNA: TGTGCCATCGGGATGAAGCGGGACAGCCCCAATCAGCCCCAGCATTTT. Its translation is CAIGMKRDSPNQPQHF.

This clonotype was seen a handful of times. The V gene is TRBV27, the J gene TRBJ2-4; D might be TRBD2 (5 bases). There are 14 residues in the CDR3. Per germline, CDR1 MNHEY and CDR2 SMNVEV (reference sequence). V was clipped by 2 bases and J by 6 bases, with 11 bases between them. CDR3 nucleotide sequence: TGTGCCAGCAGTTTAGGGGTTCGGGGAAACATTCAGTACTTC. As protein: CASSLGVRGNIQYF.

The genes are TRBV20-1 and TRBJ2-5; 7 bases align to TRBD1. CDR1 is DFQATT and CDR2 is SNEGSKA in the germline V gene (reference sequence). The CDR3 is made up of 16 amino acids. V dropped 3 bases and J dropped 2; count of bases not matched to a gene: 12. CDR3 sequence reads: CSASETGFALQETQYF. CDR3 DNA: TGCAGTGCTAGCGAGACAGGGTTCGCTCTTCAAGAGACCCAGTACTTC.

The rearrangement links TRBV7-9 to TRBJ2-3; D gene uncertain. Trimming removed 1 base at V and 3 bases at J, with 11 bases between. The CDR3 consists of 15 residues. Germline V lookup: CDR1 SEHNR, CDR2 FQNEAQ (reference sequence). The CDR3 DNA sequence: TGTGCCAGCAGCTTAGAGGTCCCCCAAACAGATACGCAGTATTTT. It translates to CASSLEVPQTDTQYF.

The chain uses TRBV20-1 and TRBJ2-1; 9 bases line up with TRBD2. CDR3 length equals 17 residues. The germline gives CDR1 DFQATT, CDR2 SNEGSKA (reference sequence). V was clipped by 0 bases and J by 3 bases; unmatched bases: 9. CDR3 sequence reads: CSARDGGLAGVYNEQFF. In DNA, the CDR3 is TGCAGTGCTAGAGATGGGGGACTAGCAGGGGTCTACAATGAGCAGTTCTTC.

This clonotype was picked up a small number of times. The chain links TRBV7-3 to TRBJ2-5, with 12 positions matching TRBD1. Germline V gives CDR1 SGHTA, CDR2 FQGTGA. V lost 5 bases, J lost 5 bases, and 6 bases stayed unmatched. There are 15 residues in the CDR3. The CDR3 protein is CASSRGQGAWETQYF. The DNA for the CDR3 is TGTGCCAGCAGCCGGGGACAGGGGGCATGGGAGACCCAGTACTTC.

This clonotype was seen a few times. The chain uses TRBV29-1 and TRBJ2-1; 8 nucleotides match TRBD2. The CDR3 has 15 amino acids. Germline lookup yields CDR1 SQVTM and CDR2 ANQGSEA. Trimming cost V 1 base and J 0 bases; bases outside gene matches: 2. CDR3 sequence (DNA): TGCAGCGTTGAAGTAGCGGGGAGCTCCTACAATGAGCAGTTCTTC. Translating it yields CSVEVAGSSYNEQFF.

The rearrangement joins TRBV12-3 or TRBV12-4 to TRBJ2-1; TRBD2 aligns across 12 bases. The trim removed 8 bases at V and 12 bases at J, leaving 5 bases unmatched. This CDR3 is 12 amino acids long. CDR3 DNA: TGTGCCAGCGGGTCACTAGCGGGAGGGCAGTTCTTC. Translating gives CASGSLAGGQFF.

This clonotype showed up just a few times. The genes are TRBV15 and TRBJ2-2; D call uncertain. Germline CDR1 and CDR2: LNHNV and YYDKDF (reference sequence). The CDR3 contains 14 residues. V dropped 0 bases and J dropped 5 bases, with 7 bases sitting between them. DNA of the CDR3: TGTGCCACCAGCAGAGATTCCGCAACCGGGGAGCTGTTTTTT. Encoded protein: CATSRDSATGELFF.

CDR3 in DNA: TGCAGCGTTCCAGGGGGCTTCTTTGGCTACACCTTC. Translation: CSVPGGFFGYTF. V usage is TRBV29-1 and J usage is TRBJ1-2; 8 bases are shared with TRBD1. The CDR3 consists of 12 residues. The trim removed 5 bases at V and 7 bases at J, leaving 6 bases unmatched. Germline V lookup: CDR1 SQVTM, CDR2 ANQGSEA.

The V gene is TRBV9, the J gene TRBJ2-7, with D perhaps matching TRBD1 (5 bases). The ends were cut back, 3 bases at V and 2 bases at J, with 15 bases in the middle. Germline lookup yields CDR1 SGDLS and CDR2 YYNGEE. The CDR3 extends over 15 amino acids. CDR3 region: CASSASGYFAYEQYF. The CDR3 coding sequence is TGTGCCAGCAGCGCGTCAGGGTATTTCGCCTACGAGCAGTACTTC.

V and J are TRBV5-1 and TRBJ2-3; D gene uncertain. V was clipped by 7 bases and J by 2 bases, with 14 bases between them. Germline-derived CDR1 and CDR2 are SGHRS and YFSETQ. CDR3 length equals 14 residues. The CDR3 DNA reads TGCGCCAGCGGGCTGGAGAGAGCCACAGATACGCAGTATTTT. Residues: CASGLERATDTQYF.